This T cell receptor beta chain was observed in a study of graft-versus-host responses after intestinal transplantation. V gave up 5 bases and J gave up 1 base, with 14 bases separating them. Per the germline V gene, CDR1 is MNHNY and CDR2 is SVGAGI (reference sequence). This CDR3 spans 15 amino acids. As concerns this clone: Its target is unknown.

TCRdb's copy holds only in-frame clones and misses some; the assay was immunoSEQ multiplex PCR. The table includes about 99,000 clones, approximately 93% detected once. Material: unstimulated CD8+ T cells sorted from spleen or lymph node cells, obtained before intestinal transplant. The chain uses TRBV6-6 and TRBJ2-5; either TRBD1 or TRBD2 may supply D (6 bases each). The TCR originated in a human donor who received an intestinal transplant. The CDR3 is CASSVYGGPQETQYF. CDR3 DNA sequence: TGTGCCAGCAGTGTGTATGGGGGGCCCCAAGAGACCCAGTACTTC.